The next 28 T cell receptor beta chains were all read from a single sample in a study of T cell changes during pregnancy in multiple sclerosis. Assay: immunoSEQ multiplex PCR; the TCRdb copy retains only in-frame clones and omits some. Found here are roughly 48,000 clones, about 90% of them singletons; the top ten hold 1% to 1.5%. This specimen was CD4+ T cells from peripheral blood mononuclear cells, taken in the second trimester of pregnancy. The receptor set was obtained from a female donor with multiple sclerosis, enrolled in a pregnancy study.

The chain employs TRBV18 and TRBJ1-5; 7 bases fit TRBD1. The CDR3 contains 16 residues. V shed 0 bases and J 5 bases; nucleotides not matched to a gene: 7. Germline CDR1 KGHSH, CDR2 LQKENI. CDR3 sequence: CASSPPQGGLDQPQHF. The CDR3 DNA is TGTGCCAGCTCACCACCCCAGGGGGGACTTGATCAGCCCCAGCATTTT. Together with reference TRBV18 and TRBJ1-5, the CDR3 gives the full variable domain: NAGVMQNPRHLVRRRGQEARLRCSPMKGHSHVYWYRQLPEEGLKFMVYLQKENIIDESGMPKERFSAEFPKEGPSILRIQQVVRGDSAAYFCASSPPQGGLDQPQHFGDGTRLSIL.

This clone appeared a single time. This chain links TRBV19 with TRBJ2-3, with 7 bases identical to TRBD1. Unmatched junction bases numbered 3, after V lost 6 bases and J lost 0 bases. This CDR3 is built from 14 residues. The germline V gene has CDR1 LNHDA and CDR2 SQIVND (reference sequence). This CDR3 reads CASSRQGSTDTQYF. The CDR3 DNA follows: TGTGCCAGTAGCCGACAGGGCAGCACAGATACGCAGTATTTT.

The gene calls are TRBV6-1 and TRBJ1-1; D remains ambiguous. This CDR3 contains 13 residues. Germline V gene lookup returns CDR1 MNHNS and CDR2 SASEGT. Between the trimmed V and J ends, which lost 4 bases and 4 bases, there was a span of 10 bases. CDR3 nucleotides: TGTGCCAGCAGTGTGACCGGGGTCACTGAAGCTTTCTTT. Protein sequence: CASSVTGVTEAFF.

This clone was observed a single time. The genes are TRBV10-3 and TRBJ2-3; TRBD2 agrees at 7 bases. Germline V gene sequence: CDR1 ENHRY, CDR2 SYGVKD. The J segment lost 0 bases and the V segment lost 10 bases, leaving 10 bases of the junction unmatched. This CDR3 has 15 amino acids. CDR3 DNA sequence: TGTGCCACCACCCAGTTTAGCGGGAGCACAGATACGCAGTATTTT. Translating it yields CATTQFSGSTDTQYF.

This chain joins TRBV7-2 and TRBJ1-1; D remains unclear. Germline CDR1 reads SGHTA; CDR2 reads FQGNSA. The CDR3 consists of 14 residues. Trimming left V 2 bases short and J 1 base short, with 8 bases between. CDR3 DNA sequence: TGTGCCAGCAGCTTACCCTTATCGAACACTGAAGCTTTCTTT. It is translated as CASSLPLSNTEAFF. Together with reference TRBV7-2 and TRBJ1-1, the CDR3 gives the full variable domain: GAGVSQSPSNKVTEKGKDVELRCDPISGHTALYWYRQSLGQGLEFLIYFQGNSAPDKSGLPSDRFSAERTGGSVSTLTIQRTQQEDSAVYLCASSLPLSNTEAFFGQGTRLTVV.

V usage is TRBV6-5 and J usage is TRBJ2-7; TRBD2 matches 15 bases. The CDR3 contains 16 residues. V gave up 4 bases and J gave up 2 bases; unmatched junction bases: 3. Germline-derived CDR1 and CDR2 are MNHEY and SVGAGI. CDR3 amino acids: CASSSGLAGGTYEQYF. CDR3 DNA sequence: TGTGCCAGCAGTTCGGGACTAGCGGGAGGCACCTACGAGCAGTACTTC.

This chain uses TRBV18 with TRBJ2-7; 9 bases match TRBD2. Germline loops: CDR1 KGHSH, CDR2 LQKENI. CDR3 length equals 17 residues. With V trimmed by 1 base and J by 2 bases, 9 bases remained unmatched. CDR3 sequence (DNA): TGTGCCAGCTCACCACTCGGGAGCGGGAGGACAACCTACGAGCAGTACTTC. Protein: CASSPLGSGRTTYEQYF.

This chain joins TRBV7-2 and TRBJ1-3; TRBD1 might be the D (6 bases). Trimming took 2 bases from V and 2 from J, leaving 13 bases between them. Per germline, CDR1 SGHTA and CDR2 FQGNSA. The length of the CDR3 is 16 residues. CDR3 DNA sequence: TGTGCCAGCAGCTTAAACCAGGGGAATACTGGAAACACCATATATTTT. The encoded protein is CASSLNQGNTGNTIYF.

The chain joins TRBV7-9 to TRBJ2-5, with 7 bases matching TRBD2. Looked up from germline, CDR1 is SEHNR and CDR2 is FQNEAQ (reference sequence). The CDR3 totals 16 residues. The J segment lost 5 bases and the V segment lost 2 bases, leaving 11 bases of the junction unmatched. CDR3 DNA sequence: TGTGCCAGCAGCTTATATGGGGTAGCGGGTTCCGAGACCCAGTACTTC. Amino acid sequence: CASSLYGVAGSETQYF. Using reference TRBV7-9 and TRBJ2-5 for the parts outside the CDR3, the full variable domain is DTGVSQNPRHKITKRGQNVTFRCDPISEHNRLYWYRQTLGQGPEFLTYFQNEAQLEKSRLLSDRFSAERPKGSFSTLEIQRTEQGDSAMYLCASSLYGVAGSETQYFGPGTRLLVL.

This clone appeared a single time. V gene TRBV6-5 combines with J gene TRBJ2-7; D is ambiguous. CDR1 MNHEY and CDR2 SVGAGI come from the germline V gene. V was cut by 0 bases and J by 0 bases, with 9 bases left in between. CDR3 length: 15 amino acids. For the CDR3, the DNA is TGTGCCAGCAGTTACTCCGGCCGGAGCTCCTACGAGCAGTACTTC. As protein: CASSYSGRSSYEQYF.

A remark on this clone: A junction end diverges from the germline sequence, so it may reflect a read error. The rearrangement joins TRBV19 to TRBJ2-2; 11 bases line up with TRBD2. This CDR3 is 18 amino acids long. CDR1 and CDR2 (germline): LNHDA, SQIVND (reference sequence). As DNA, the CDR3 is TGTGCCAGCAGTACGGGCTTAGCGGGAGGGCCCGGTACCGGGGAGCTGTTTTTT. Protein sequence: CASSTGLAGGPGTGELFF.

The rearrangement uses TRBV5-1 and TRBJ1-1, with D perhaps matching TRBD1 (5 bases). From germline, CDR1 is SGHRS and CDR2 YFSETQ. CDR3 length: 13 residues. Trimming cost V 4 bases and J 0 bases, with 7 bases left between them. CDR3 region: CASSVGVNTEAFF. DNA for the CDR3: TGCGCCAGCAGCGTAGGGGTGAACACTGAAGCTTTCTTT. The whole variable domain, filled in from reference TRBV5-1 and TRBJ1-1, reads KAGVTQTPRYLIKTRGQQVTLSCSPISGHRSVSWYQQTPGQGLQFLFEYFSETQRNKGNFPGRFSGRQFSNSRSEMNVSTLELGDSALYLCASSVGVNTEAFFGQGTRLTVV.

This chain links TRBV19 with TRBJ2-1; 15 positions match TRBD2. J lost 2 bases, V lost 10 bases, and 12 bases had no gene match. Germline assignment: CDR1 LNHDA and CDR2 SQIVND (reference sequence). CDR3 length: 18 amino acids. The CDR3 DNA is TGTGCCACCAGGACTAGCGGGAGGGCCACATATACCTACAATGAGCAGTTCTTC. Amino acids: CATRTSGRATYTYNEQFF.

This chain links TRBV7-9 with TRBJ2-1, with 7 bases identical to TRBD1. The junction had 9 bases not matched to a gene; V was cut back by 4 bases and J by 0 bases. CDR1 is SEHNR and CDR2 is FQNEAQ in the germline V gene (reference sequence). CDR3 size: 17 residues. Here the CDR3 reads CASSSLGTARSYNEQFF. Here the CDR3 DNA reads TGTGCCAGCAGCTCACTGGGGACAGCCCGCTCCTACAATGAGCAGTTCTTC.

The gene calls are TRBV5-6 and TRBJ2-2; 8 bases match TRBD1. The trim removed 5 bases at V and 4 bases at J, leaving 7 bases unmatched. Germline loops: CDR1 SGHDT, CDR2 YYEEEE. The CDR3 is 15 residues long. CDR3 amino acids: CASSYGQGSTGELFF. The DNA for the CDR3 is TGTGCCAGCAGTTACGGACAGGGATCCACCGGGGAGCTGTTTTTT.

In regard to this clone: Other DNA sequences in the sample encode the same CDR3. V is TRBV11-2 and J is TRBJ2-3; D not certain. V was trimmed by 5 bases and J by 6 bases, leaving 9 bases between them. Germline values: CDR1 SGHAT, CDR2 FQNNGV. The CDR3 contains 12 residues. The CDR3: CASSREADTQYF. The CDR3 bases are TGTGCCAGCAGCCGAGAGGCGGATACGCAGTATTTT.

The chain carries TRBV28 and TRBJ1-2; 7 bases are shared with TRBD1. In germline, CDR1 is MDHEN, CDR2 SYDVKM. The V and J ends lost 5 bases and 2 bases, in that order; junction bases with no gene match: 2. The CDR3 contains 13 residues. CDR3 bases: TGTGCCAGCAGTGAGGACAGGAACTATGGCTACACCTTC. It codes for CASSEDRNYGYTF.

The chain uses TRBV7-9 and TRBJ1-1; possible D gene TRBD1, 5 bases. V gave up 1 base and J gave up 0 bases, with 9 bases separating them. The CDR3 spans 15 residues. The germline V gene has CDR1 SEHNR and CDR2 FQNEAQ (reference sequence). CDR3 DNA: TGTGCCAGCAGCTTAGTACCGACAGTGAACACTGAAGCTTTCTTT. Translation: CASSLVPTVNTEAFF.

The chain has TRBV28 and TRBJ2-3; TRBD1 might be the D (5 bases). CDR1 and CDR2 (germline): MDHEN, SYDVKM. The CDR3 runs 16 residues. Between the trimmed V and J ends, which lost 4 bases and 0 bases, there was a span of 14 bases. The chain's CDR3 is CASSSPGGHSTDTQYF. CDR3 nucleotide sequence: TGTGCCAGCAGTTCCCCCGGCGGACATAGCACAGATACGCAGTATTTT.

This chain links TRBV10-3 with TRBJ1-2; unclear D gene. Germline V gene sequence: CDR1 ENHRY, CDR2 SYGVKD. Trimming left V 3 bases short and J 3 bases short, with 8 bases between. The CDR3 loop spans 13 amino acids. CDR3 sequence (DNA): TGTGCCATCAGTGATAGTCAGGACTATGGCTACACCTTC. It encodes CAISDSQDYGYTF.

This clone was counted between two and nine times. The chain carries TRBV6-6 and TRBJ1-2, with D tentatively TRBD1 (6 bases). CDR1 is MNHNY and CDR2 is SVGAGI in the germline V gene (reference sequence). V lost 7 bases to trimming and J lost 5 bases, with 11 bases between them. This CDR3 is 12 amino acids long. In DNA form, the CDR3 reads TGTGCCAGCAAGGACAGCGGATATGGCTACACCTTC. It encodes CASKDSGYGYTF.

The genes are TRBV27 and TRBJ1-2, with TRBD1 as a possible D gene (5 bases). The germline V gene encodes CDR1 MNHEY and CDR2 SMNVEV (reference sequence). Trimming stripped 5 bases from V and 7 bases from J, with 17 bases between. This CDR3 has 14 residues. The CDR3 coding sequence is TGTGCCAGCAGTCCCATAATACAGGTCCCTGGCTACACCTTC. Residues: CASSPIIQVPGYTF.

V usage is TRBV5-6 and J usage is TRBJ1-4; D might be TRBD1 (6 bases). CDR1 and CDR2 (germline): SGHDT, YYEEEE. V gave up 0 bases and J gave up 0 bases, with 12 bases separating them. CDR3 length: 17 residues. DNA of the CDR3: TGTGCCAGCAGCTTGGGGGCTGGGGACACAACTAATGAAAAACTGTTTTTT. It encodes CASSLGAGDTTNEKLFF.

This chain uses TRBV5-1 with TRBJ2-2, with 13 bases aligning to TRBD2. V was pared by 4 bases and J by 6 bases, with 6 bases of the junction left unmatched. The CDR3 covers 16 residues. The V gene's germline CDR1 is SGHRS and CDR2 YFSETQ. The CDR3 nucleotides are TGCGCCAGCAGCCCCTGGACTAGCGGGAGTGCCGGGGAGCTGTTTTTT. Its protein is CASSPWTSGSAGELFF. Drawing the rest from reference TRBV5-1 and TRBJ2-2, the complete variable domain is KAGVTQTPRYLIKTRGQQVTLSCSPISGHRSVSWYQQTPGQGLQFLFEYFSETQRNKGNFPGRFSGRQFSNSRSEMNVSTLELGDSALYLCASSPWTSGSAGELFFGEGSRLTVL.

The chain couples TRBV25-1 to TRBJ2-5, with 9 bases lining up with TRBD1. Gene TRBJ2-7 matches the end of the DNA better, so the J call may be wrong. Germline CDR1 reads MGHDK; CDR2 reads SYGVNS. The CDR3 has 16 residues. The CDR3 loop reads CASSEPPGQGTYEQYF. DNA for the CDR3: TGTGCCAGCAGTGAGCCTCCGGGACAGGGCACCTACGAGCAGTACTTC.

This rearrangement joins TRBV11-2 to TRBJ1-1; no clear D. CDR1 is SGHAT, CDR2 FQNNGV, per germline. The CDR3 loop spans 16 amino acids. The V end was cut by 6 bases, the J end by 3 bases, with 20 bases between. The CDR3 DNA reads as TGTGCCAGCAGGCCACCCCCGGAGAGGGTTGACACTGAAGCTTTCTTT. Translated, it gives CASRPPPERVDTEAFF. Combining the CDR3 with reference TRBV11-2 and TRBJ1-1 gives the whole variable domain EAGVAQSPRYKIIEKRQSVAFWCNPISGHATLYWYQQILGQGPKLLIQFQNNGVVDDSQLPKDRFSAERLKGVDSTLKIQPAKLEDSAVYLCASRPPPERVDTEAFFGQGTRLTVV.

CDR3: CASSSVRGAGFVSQHF. The CDR3 DNA follows: TGTGCCAGCAGCTCCGTCCGGGGGGCAGGCTTTGTGTCCCAGCATTTT. The genes are TRBV28 and TRBJ1-5, with D possibly matching TRBD1 (6 bases). The CDR3 covers 16 residues. Germline loops: CDR1 MDHEN, CDR2 SYDVKM. V shed 6 bases and J shed 11 bases, with 26 bases lying between them.

As DNA, the CDR3 is TGTGCCATCAGTGAGGCCGGTGAGCAGTACTTC. Amino acids: CAISEAGEQYF. The genes are TRBV10-3 and TRBJ2-7, with D hard to call. Germline V gene data show CDR1 as ENHRY and CDR2 as SYGVKD. The V end lost 2 bases, the J end lost 7 bases, and 6 bases lay between the germline ends. This CDR3 is built from 11 residues.